The 23 T cell receptor beta chains in this list originate from one sample, sequenced in a study of blood T cell repertoires in COVID-19. Sequenced by immunoSEQ multiplex PCR; TCRdb stores in-frame clones only, minus some. Of 250,000 to 300,000 clones in the sample, over 65% are singletons; the top ten hold under 5.5%. The material sequenced was peripheral blood. The receptor source for this set is a man between 60 and 70 years old who had recovered from COVID-19.

This rearrangement joins TRBV5-8 to TRBJ1-5, with 8 bases that match TRBD1. The length of the CDR3 is 15 residues. V was clipped by 4 bases and J by 6 bases; unmatched bases: 9. In germline, CDR1 is SGHTS, CDR2 YDEGEE. CDR3 region: CASSRRRGRTQPQHF. CDR3 nucleotide sequence: TGTGCCAGCAGCCGACGCAGGGGGCGCACTCAGCCCCAGCATTTT.

The CDR3 here is CATSAGVTPQHF. The CDR3 DNA reads TGTGCCACCAGTGCGGGGGTTACGCCCCAGCATTTT. The chain joins TRBV24-1 to TRBJ1-5, with D tentatively TRBD1 (5 bases). V lost 5 bases, J lost 9 bases, and 10 bases lay in between. There are 12 residues in the CDR3. CDR1 is KGHDR and CDR2 is SFDVKD in the germline V gene.

The J gene is TRBJ2-1, the V gene TRBV7-8; 8 bases align to TRBD2. From germline, CDR1 is SGHVS and CDR2 FQNEAQ. V was pared by 4 bases and J by 1 base, with 15 bases of the junction left unmatched. The CDR3 consists of 19 residues. This CDR3 is CASSSKSKDRGGSYNEQFF. CDR3 bases: TGTGCCAGCAGCTCGAAAAGTAAAGACCGCGGGGGGTCCTACAATGAGCAGTTCTTC.

This clone showed up just a few times. It is unclear where the CDR3 begins or ends on the DNA, so no DNA is shown, and the CDR3 is as TCRdb lists it. The chain has TRBV18 and TRBJ1-2; whether TRBD1, the table's D call, matches the DNA was not checked. Germline CDR1 is KGHSH and CDR2 is LQKENI. The CDR3 sequence runs 15 residues, both termini included. This CDR3 is CASSTTVAGIYGYTF.

The chain joins TRBV20-1 to TRBJ2-5; 9 bases map to TRBD1. V dropped 3 bases and J dropped 1; count of bases not matched to a gene: 12. CDR3 size: 17 residues. Germline-derived CDR1 and CDR2 are DFQATT and SNEGSKA (reference sequence). CDR3 bases: TGCAGTGCTAGTGGCCAGAGTGGGACAGGGTTCCAAGAGACCCAGTACTTC. Amino acids: CSASGQSGTGFQETQYF.

The J gene is TRBJ2-3, the V gene TRBV4-2; 10 nucleotides line up with TRBD2. Germline V CDR1 and CDR2: LGHNA, YNFKEQ. CDR3 size: 16 residues. J gave up 2 bases and V 4 bases, and 6 bases lay outside the gene matches. CDR3 sequence: CASSRASGGVTDTQYF. The CDR3 DNA is TGTGCCAGCAGCCGGGCTAGCGGGGGCGTCACAGATACGCAGTATTTT.

The chain links TRBV2 to TRBJ2-7; 9 positions match TRBD2. This CDR3 comprises 12 residues. Germline V lookup: CDR1 SNHLY, CDR2 FYNNEI. J was trimmed by 3 bases and V by 10 bases; bases with no gene match: 4. DNA for the CDR3: TGTGCCACGGGACTAGCTCGCTACGAGCAGTACTTC. It translates to CATGLARYEQYF.

The rearrangement uses TRBV3-1 (or the pseudogene TRBV3-2) and TRBJ2-7; 8 bases match TRBD1. The junction had 10 bases not matched to a gene; V was cut back by 2 bases and J by 7 bases. The CDR3 covers 15 residues. The germline V gene encodes CDR1 LGHDT and CDR2 YNNKEL (reference sequence). The CDR3 spells CASSQNDRGPREQYF. Here the CDR3 DNA reads TGTGCCAGCAGCCAAAATGACAGGGGCCCCCGGGAGCAGTACTTC.

The chain uses TRBV27 and TRBJ2-7; the D is unclear. Germline V CDR1 and CDR2: MNHEY, SMNVEV (reference sequence). The CDR3 is made up of 13 amino acids. Deletions cut 2 bases from V and 3 bases from J, with 8 bases between. The CDR3 DNA reads TGTGCCAGCAGTTTACGACACCTCTACGAGCAGTACTTC. Its protein product is CASSLRHLYEQYF.

This chain links TRBV11-2 with TRBJ2-1, with 16 bases lining up with TRBD2. Per the germline V gene, CDR1 is SGHAT and CDR2 is FQNNGV. The CDR3 totals 17 residues. V shed 6 bases, J shed 5 bases, and the junction held 7 bases outside the gene matches. CDR3 bases: TGTGCCAGCAGTTCGGGACTAGCGGGGGGGCGAAACAATGAGCAGTTCTTC. It is translated as CASSSGLAGGRNNEQFF.

Note on this clone: Its ends do not fully match the called genes, so a read error is possible. Other DNA sequences in this specimen translate into the identical CDR3. This sequence joins TRBV19 and TRBJ1-2, with D perhaps matching TRBD1 (5 bases). This CDR3 comprises 14 residues. Germline CDR1 is LNHDA and CDR2 is SQIVND (reference sequence). CDR3 loop: CASSMLTVNYGYTF. The CDR3 DNA sequence: TGTGCCAGTAGTATGCTGACAGTAAACTATGGTTACACCTTC.

V and J are TRBV6-1 and TRBJ2-5; 11 nucleotides agree with TRBD2. J was trimmed by 7 bases and V by 2 bases; bases with no gene match: 6. The CDR3 consists of 15 residues. Germline-derived CDR1 and CDR2 are MNHNS and SASEGT. The CDR3 bases are TGTGCCAGCAGTGAAAGTCTAGCGGGGGGTCGGACCCAGTACTTC. This gives the protein CASSESLAGGRTQYF.

This clone was detected once. The chain combines TRBV2 with TRBJ1-4; 8 positions match TRBD1. Germline trimming cut 6 bases from V and 5 bases from J; bases unmatched to any gene: 5. CDR1 is SNHLY and CDR2 is FYNNEI in the germline V gene. The CDR3 extends over 14 amino acids. In DNA form, the CDR3 reads TGTGCCAGCAGGCGACAGGGGATCAATGAAAAACTGTTTTTT. Its translation: CASRRQGINEKLFF.

This chain links TRBV5-5 with TRBJ2-6; D is ambiguous. The CDR3 runs to 17 residues. V lost 0 bases and J lost 0, with 10 bases in between. Germline V gives CDR1 SGHKS, CDR2 YYEKEE (reference sequence). CDR3 nucleotide sequence: TGTGCCAGCAGCTTGGTTCAGTCTGGCTCTGGGGCCAACGTCCTGACTTTC. Translation gives CASSLVQSGSGANVLTF.

The V call is TRBV29-1, the J call TRBJ2-1; no clear D gene. The CDR3 is 15 residues long. V lost 3 bases, J lost 0 bases, and 12 bases lay in between. Germline V gene sequence: CDR1 SQVTM, CDR2 ANQGSEA. The CDR3 sequence: CSVEGRPSSYNEQFF. The CDR3 coding sequence is TGCAGCGTTGAGGGCCGTCCAAGCTCCTACAATGAGCAGTTCTTC.

The chain recombines TRBV2 with TRBJ2-3; 7 bases match TRBD1. The CDR3 runs 16 residues. Trimming at V came to 5 bases and at J to 2 bases, leaving 10 bases not matched to a gene. CDR1 and CDR2 (germline): SNHLY, FYNNEI. This chain's CDR3 is CASSSDRPSVTDTQYF. Here the CDR3 DNA reads TGTGCCAGCAGTTCGGACAGGCCTTCGGTCACAGATACGCAGTATTTT.

The rearrangement uses TRBV7-2 and TRBJ2-3, with D possibly TRBD2 on 5 matching bases. This CDR3 spans 15 amino acids. Germline-derived CDR1 and CDR2 are SGHTA and FQGNSA. Between the trimmed V and J ends, which lost 5 bases and 2 bases, there was a span of 14 bases. In DNA, the CDR3 is TGTGCCAGCAGCCGGGGAAGACTGTCCACAGATACGCAGTATTTT. It yields the protein CASSRGRLSTDTQYF. Supplemented by reference TRBV7-2 and TRBJ2-3, the full variable domain reads GAGVSQSPSNKVTEKGKDVELRCDPISGHTALYWYRQSLGQGLEFLIYFQGNSAPDKSGLPSDRFSAERTGGSVSTLTIQRTQQEDSAVYLCASSRGRLSTDTQYFGPGTRLTVL.

The rearrangement uses TRBV3-1 (or the pseudogene TRBV3-2) and TRBJ2-1; 13 bases align to TRBD2. The CDR3 is 16 amino acids. Germline CDR1 LGHDT, CDR2 YNNKEL (reference sequence). The trim removed 4 bases at V and 7 bases at J, leaving 7 bases unmatched. The CDR3 region is CASSLGGLAGKNEQFF. Here the CDR3 DNA reads TGTGCCAGCAGCCTAGGGGGACTAGCGGGGAAGAATGAGCAGTTCTTC.

The chain uses TRBV6-2 or TRBV6-3 and TRBJ1-5; weak D call: TRBD1 (6 bases). The CDR3 has 14 residues. Looked up from germline, CDR1 is MNHEY and CDR2 is SVGEGT. Between the trimmed V and J ends, which lost 3 bases and 5 bases, there was a span of 11 bases. The chain's CDR3 is CASSYRDIYQPQHF. In nucleotides, the CDR3 is TGTGCCAGCAGTTATCGGGACATTTATCAGCCCCAGCATTTT.

This clone appeared once. This rearrangement joins TRBV5-1 to TRBJ2-5; 9 nucleotides line up with TRBD2. The J segment lost 5 bases and the V segment lost 0 bases, leaving 5 bases of the junction unmatched. Germline loops: CDR1 SGHRS, CDR2 YFSETQ. The CDR3 spans 15 residues. The chain's CDR3 is CASSLGAGGRETQYF. CDR3 sequence (DNA): TGCGCCAGCAGCTTGGGAGCGGGAGGTCGGGAGACCCAGTACTTC.

The rearrangement links TRBV3-1 (or the pseudogene TRBV3-2) to TRBJ2-1; weak D call: TRBD1 (7 bases). The ends were cut back, 0 bases at V and 0 bases at J, with 15 bases in the middle. The CDR3 is made up of 18 amino acids. Germline CDR1 and CDR2: LGHDT and YNNKEL (reference sequence). CDR3 sequence: CASSQDQGGRTSYNEQFF. The DNA for the CDR3 is TGTGCCAGCAGCCAAGATCAGGGGGGACGGACCTCCTACAATGAGCAGTTCTTC.

This clone was observed a few times. The chain combines TRBV5-1 with TRBJ1-5; possibly TRBD1 for D (5 bases). Looked up from germline, CDR1 is SGHRS and CDR2 is YFSETQ. This CDR3 is built from 14 residues. V dropped 4 bases and J dropped 6 bases, with 14 bases sitting between them. CDR3 region: CASSTGGGGQPQHF. The CDR3 nucleotides read TGCGCCAGCAGCACGGGCGGGGGAGGTCAGCCCCAGCATTTT.

This chain uses TRBV10-3 with TRBJ2-7; D may be TRBD2 (5 bases). The V end lost 6 bases, the J end lost 6 bases, and 18 bases lay between the germline ends. This CDR3 contains 14 residues. The germline V gene has CDR1 ENHRY and CDR2 SYGVKD. CDR3 amino acids: CAISETSVSTEQYF. The DNA for the CDR3 is TGTGCCATCAGCGAAACTAGTGTATCTACCGAGCAGTACTTC.